This entry is about one T cell receptor beta chain. Its antigen is currently not known. The record has no base qualities; no much larger clone is one base away. These data come from a study of cytotoxic CD8 clonotypes in ibrutinib-treated CLL (dated by TCRdb to the early 2020s). For the study in its entirety: The cohort had 11 relapsed/refractory and roughly 14 treatment-naive patients; under 18 were IGHV unmutated. Partial responses were observed in 24 patients and complete responses in 2; after a median follow-up of around 68 months, remission was maintained in approximately 14 patients and progression was observed in about twelve. Response samples were taken after a median of 12 months on treatment, ranging from 6 to 36 months. An average of around 260,000 productive templates and some 99,000 productive rearrangements was obtained per sample. Longitudinal samples were available for 26 of the 86 trial participants. Cryopreserved peripheral blood mononuclear cells were collected at three points: before therapy, at response, and at either sustained remission or disease progression. Patients were still on ibrutinib when every remission and progressive disease sample was collected. Points the paper makes about the study in general: Sampling times were not matched between sustained-remission and progressing patients, and lymph node repertoires were not studied. Baseline clonality was found to be higher than that of age-matched healthy donors and was strongly correlated with circulating CD8+ T-cell counts. Public clonotypes were rare and either shrank or stayed stable during treatment, and the rise in clonality at ibrutinib response reflected expansion of private clonotypes. Clonality rose at ibrutinib response, remained stable during sustained remission, and dropped back toward baseline at progression.

The CDR3 spans 14 residues, from the cysteine through the phenylalanine. Only the CDR3 region is kept as DNA, spanning 42 bases read in frame from base 1. At the junction V is shortened by 6 bases and J by 6 bases; bases outside the gene matches: 1. In the germline V gene, CDR1 corresponds to WSHSY and CDR2 to SAAADI. A MiSeq instrument was used for deep resolution sequencing, which targeted depths ranging from 1 in 1 million up to 1 in 200,000 T cells, with coverage averaging 10x for each clonotype. The immunoSEQ hsTCRB Kit was used to generate TCR beta libraries. As for the original processing: ImmunoSEQ Data Assistant and ImmunoSEQ Analyzer were used for data analysis, and V, D and J genes were assigned according to IMGT definitions. Clonality, with values ranging from 0 to 1, was calculated as one minus the normalized Shannon entropy of productive rearrangement frequencies. Only overrepresented clonotypes making up at least 0.05% of each patient's repertoire were included in the public clonotype analysis. Some twelve repertoires from age-matched healthy donors, obtained from immuneACCESS, served as clonality controls. TCRdb took this table from immuneACCESS and kept in-frame rearrangements with V and J called. Such tables lack part of the clones; where checked against another copy, unresolved V genes explain under half of the gap, and the rest is unexplained. That table supplies the V and J calls and clone size; D and trimming were determined from the DNA. The sample records a few hundred thousand clones, around 70% of which are singletons. The top ten clonotypes cover about 16% of the sample.

What the time point label conveys for this sample: less than 30 months on ibrutinib. For TCR beta library preparation, roughly 2 micrograms of genomic DNA were extracted from the cryopreserved PBMCs. Longitudinal blood samples from CLL patients receiving ibrutinib monotherapy were subjected to high-throughput TCR beta sequencing. The patients took part in an open-label, single-center phase 2 trial of ibrutinib monotherapy. This specimen was PBMCs, taken after 24 months of ibrutinib treatment. The receptor's source is a human donor with chronic lymphocytic leukemia. Here the chain combines TRBV10-2 and TRBJ2-1; the central 14 bases match TRBD2. The nucleotide sequence reads TGCGCCAGCAGAGGGACTAGCGGGAGCAATGAGCAGTTCTTC. This is translated as CASRGTSGSNEQFF.